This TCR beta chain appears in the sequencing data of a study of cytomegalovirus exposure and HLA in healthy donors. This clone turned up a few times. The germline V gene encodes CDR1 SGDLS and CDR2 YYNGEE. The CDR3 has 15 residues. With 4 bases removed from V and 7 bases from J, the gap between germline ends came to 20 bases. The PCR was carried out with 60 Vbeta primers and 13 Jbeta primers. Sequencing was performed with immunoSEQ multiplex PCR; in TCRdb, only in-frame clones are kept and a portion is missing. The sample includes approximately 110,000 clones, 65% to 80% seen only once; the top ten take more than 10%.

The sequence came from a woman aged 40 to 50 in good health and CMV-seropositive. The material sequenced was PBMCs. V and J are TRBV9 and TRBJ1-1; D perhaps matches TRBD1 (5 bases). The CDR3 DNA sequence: TGTGCCAGCAGCAGAAGCACGGGTCTCCAGGGTGAAGCTTTCTTT. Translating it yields CASSRSTGLQGEAFF.